The entry that follows covers one TCR beta chain sequence. Its target is not known. This entry comes from a study of T cell responses to AZD1222 COVID-19 vaccine. Study results and limitations: Most donors were white British, females outnumbered males, and clonal diversity was possibly underestimated.

The table came from immunoSEQ multiplex PCR; TCRdb's copy has only in-frame clones and leaves some out. The sample has about 120,000 clones, 86% seen once. This specimen was peripheral blood, taken on day 0 of AZD1222 vaccination. This clonotype was obtained from an adult in good health.

CDR3 in amino acids: CASRSTMGGGVTEAFF. CDR3 DNA sequence: TGTGCCAGCAGGAGCACAATGGGAGGAGGGGTAACTGAAGCTTTCTTT. V and J are TRBV5-8 and TRBJ1-1; D is possibly TRBD1 (5 bases). Germline lookup yields CDR1 SGHTS and CDR2 YDEGEE. V was trimmed by 5 bases and J by 5 bases, leaving 22 bases between them. The CDR3 sequence is 16 residues long.